The TCR beta chain under discussion was sequenced for a study of T cells after yellow fever vaccination. Study-wide background: Preparing low-cell-number fractions relied on SMART-Seq v4 Ultra Low Input. Whole-study findings and limits: The secondary response peaked faster, at day 5 versus 15, but was weaker.

For this clonotype: What it binds is unknown.

UMIs were added to TCR cDNA along with a universal primer site when it was made by 5'RACE template switching. From the 5' RACE reads, TCRdb called clonotypes with MiXCR, one entry per CDR3 protein. The sample has about 210,000 distinct CDR3 sequences, 3% to 3.5% seen once. CDR1 and CDR2 (germline): KGHSH, LQKENI. CDR3 length: 15 amino acids. Trimming took off 3 bases at V and 4 bases at J, with 12 bases between the two ends. The source material was CD4+ T cells sorted from PBMCs, sampled 10 days after the yellow fever booster vaccination. The chain employs TRBV18 and TRBJ1-4; D call uncertain. This sequence was found in a man aged 18 to 29 who received the YFV17D yellow fever vaccine. As DNA, the CDR3 is TGTGCCAGCTCACCGAGGAGGCCGGATAATGAAAAACTGTTTTTT. It yields the protein CASSPRRPDNEKLFF.